This T cell receptor beta chain emerged from a study of Ad26.COV2.S vaccination and SARS-CoV-2 variants. Study-level results: Placebo recipients trailed vaccine recipients in spike-specific TCR breadth. Participants given vaccine showed non-spike TCR breadth similar to that of placebo recipients.

Details on this clone: Its antigen is as yet unknown.

Trimming cost V 6 bases and J 6 bases; bases outside gene matches: 3. This CDR3 is built from 13 residues. The germline V gene has CDR1 MNHEY and CDR2 SMNVEV (reference sequence). Only in-frame clones appear in the TCRdb table, and some are missing; sequencing was by immunoSEQ multiplex PCR. This table holds 350,000 to 450,000 clones, around 92% found once. Sequencing used peripheral blood, obtained after recovery from COVID-19. The chain carries TRBV27 and TRBJ2-2, with 8 bases that match TRBD1. This TCR came from a human donor who had recovered from COVID-19. The CDR3 spells CASRTQGAGELFF. The CDR3 nucleotides are TGTGCCAGCAGGACACAGGGGGCCGGGGAGCTGTTTTTT.